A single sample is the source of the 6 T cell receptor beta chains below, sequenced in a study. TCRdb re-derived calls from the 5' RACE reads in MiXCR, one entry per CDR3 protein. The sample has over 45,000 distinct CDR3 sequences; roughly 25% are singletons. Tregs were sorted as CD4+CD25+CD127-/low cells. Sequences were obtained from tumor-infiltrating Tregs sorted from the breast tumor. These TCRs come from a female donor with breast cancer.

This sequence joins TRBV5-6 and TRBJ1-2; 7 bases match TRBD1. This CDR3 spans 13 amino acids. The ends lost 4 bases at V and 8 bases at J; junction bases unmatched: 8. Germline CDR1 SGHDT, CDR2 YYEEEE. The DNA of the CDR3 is TGTGCCAGCAGCCGTACAGGGGTGGGAGGCTACACCTTC. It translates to CASSRTGVGGYTF.

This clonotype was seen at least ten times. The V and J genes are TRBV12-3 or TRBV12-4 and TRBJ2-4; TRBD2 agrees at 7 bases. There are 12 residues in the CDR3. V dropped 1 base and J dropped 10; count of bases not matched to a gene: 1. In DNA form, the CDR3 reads TGTGCCAGCAGTTTAGAGGGAGGGATTCAGTACTTC. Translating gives CASSLEGGIQYF.

The CDR3 loop is CASRWINTEAFF. The CDR3 DNA reads TGCGCCAGCAGGTGGATTAACACTGAAGCTTTCTTT. The chain uses TRBV10-2 and TRBJ1-1; D is unclear. The CDR3 consists of 12 residues. V dropped 6 bases and J dropped 2 bases, with 7 bases sitting between them. Germline CDR1 WSHSY, CDR2 SAAADI.

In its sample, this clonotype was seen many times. Written as DNA, the CDR3 is TGTGCCAGCAGCTCCGGACAGATTAATGAAAAACTGTTTTTT. It encodes CASSSGQINEKLFF. The chain links TRBV11-2 to TRBJ1-4, with D perhaps matching TRBD1 (6 bases). The CDR3 sequence is 14 residues long. Germline values: CDR1 SGHAT, CDR2 FQNNGV. The V end was cut by 4 bases, the J end by 4 bases, with 10 bases between.

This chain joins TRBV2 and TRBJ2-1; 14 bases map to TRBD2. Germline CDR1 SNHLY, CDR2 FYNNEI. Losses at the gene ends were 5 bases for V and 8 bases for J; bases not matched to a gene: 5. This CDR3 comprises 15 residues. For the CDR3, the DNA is TGTGCCAGCAGTTACGGACTAGCGGGAGGTGATGAGCAGTTCTTC. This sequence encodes CASSYGLAGGDEQFF.

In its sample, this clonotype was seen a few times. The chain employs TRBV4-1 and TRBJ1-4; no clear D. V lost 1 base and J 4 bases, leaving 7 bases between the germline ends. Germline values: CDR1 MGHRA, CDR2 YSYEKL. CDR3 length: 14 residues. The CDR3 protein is CASSQVWGNEKLFF. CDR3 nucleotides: TGCGCCAGCAGCCAAGTTTGGGGTAATGAAAAACTGTTTTTT.